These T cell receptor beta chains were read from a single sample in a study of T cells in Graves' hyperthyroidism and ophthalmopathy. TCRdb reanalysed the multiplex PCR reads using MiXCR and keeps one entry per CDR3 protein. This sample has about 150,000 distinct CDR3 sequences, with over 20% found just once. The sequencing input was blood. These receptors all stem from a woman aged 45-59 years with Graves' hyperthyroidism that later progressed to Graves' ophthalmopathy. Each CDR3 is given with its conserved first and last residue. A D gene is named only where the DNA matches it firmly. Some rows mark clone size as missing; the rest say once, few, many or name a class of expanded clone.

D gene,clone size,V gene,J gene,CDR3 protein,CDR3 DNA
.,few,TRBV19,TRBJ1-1,CASSIRGLDTEAFF,TGTGCCAGTAGTATACGGGGTTTGGACACTGAAGCTTTCTTT
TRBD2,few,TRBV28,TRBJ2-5,CASSLPASGRLYF,TGTGCCAGCAGCCTCCCCGCTAGCGGGAGGTTGTACTTC
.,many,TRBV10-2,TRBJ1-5,CASMDNQPQHF,TGCGCCAGCATGGACAATCAGCCCCAGCATTTT
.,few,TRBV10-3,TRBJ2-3,CAISEQQDTQYF,TGTGCCATCAGTGAGCAACAAGATACGCAGTATTTT
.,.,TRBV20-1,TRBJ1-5,CSARDFRRDSNQPQHF,TGCAGTGCTAGAGATTTTCGCAGAGATAGCAATCAGCCCCAGCATTTT
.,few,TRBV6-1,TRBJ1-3,CASRPSNPGNTIYF,TGTGCCAGCAGACCCAGTAATCCCGGAAACACCATATATTTT
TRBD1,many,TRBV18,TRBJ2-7,CASSPRGPGTGSTEQYF,TGTGCCAGCTCACCACGGGGCCCTGGGACAGGGTCAACCGAGCAGTACTTC
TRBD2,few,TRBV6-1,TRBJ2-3,CASSEVRGSLTDTQYF,TGTGCCAGCAGTGAAGTCCGCGGGAGTTTAACAGATACGCAGTATTTT
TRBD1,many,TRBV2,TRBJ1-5,CASSWTGPEPQHF,TGTGCCAGCAGCTGGACAGGGCCAGAGCCCCAGCATTTT
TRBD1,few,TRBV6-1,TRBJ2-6,CASSLDRVSPGANVLTF,TGTGCCAGCAGCCTAGACAGGGTCTCGCCTGGGGCCAACGTCCTGACTTTC
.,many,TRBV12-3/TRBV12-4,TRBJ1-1,CASSLGARHVAFF,TGTGCCAGCAGTTTGGGGGCCCGTCATGTAGCTTTCTTT
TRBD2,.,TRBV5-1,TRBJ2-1,CASSLNDQGLAGGEYKPEQFF,TGCGCCAGCAGCTTAAACGACCAGGGACTAGCGGGAGGGGAGTACAAGCCTGAGCAGTTCTTC
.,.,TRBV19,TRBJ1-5,CASSIRARRNQPQHF,TGTGCCAGTAGTATTAGGGCCAGGAGGAATCAGCCCCAGCATTTT
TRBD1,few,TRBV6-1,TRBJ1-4,CASSHRGGDEKLFF,TGTGCCAGCAGTCACAGGGGCGGGGATGAAAAACTGTTTTTT
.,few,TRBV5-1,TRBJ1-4,CASSHLQGSNEKLFF,TGCGCCAGCAGTCATCTACAGGGCTCTAATGAAAAACTGTTTTTT
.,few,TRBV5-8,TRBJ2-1,CASSLDRTPINEQFF,TGTGCCAGCAGCTTGGACAGGACTCCAATCAATGAGCAGTTCTTC
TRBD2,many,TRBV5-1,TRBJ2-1,CASSRGLAGSYNEQFF,TGCGCCAGCAGCAGAGGACTAGCGGGTTCGTACAATGAGCAGTTCTTC
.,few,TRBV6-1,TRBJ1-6,CASRRGKGSYNSPLHF,TGTGCCAGCCGCCGAGGGAAGGGTTCCTATAATTCACCCCTCCACTTT
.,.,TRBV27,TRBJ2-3,CASSSITGLGTDTQYF,TGTGCCAGCTCATCTATTACGGGGTTGGGGACAGATACGCAGTATTTT
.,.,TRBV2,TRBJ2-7,CASSEAWEGASYEQYF,TGTGCCAGCAGTGAAGCGTGGGAGGGGGCCTCCTACGAGCAGTACTTC
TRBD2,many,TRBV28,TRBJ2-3,CASTLSPWTSGRDSDTQYF,TGTGCCAGCACCCTTTCCCCATGGACTAGCGGGAGGGATTCAGATACGCAGTATTTT
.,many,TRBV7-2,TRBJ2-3,CASSLDGNTDTQYF,TGTGCCAGCAGCTTAGACGGGAACACAGATACGCAGTATTTT
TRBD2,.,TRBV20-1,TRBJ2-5,CSANGLAGKETQYF,TGCAGTGCTAACGGACTAGCGGGAAAAGAGACCCAGTACTTC
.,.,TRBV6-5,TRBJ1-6,CASSYSDAALHF,TGTGCCAGCAGTTACTCCGACGCTGCCCTCCACTTT
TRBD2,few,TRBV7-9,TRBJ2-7,CACAGTSGSWEQYF,TGTGCCTGCGCCGGGACTAGCGGGAGTTGGGAGCAGTACTTC
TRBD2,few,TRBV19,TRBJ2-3,CASSTLWTSGSDTQYF,TGTGCCAGTAGTACGCTCTGGACTAGCGGGAGCGATACGCAGTATTTT
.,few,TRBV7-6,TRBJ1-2,CASSPQTGTPYGYTF,TGTGCCAGCAGCCCACAAACCGGGACACCCTATGGCTACACCTTC
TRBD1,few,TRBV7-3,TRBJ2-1,CASSFGTDYNEQFF,TGTGCCAGCAGCTTTGGGACAGATTACAATGAGCAGTTCTTC
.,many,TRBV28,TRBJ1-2,CASTPDNRALGGYTF,TGTGCCAGCACCCCGGACAATAGGGCTTTAGGAGGCTACACCTTC
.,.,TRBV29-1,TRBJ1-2,CSGSGIGGYTF,TGCAGCGGTTCAGGGATAGGTGGCTACACCTTC
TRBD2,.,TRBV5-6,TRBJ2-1,CASSTILGLAGEEQFF,TGTGCCAGCAGCACGATTCTGGGACTAGCGGGAGAAGAGCAGTTCTTC
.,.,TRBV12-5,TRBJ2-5,CASGSTSGGAVETQYF,TGTGCTAGTGGTTCGACCTCCGGGGGCGCGGTGGAGACCCAGTACTTC
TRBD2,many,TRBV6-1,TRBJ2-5,CASRGGETQYF,TGTGCCAGCAGGGGAGGGGAGACCCAGTACTTC
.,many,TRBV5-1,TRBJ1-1,CASSGTTGANTEAFF,TGCGCCAGCAGCGGAACGACAGGTGCGAACACTGAAGCTTTCTTT
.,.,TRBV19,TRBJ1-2,CASRQTAANYGYTF,TGTGCCAGTAGGCAGACAGCAGCTAACTATGGCTACACCTTC
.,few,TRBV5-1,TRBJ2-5,CASSLGGQETQYF,TGCGCCAGCAGCTTGGGGGGACAAGAGACCCAGTACTTC
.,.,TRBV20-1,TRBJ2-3,CSASRGAQRELVDTQYF,TGCAGTGCTAGTCGGGGGGCGCAACGGGAATTAGTAGATACGCAGTATTTT
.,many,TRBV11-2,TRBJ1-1,CASSLPRPGPAFF,TGTGCCAGCAGCTTACCTCGTCCGGGCCCAGCTTTCTTT
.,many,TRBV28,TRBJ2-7,CASSSGGNDPYEQYF,TGTGCCAGCAGTTCGGGCGGCAATGATCCCTACGAGCAGTACTTC
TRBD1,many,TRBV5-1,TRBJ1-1,CASSGGTGESEAFF,TGCGCCAGCAGCGGCGGGACAGGGGAGTCTGAAGCTTTCTTT
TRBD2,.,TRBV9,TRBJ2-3,CASSVGGSGGDTQYF,TGTGCCAGCAGCGTAGGAGGTAGCGGGGGCGATACGCAGTATTTT
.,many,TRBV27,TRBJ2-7,CASSFLGEQYF,TGTGCCAGCAGTTTTCTTGGAGAGCAGTACTTC
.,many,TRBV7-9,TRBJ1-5,CASSSRGGNQPQHF,TGTGCCAGCAGCTCCCGCGGGGGGAATCAGCCCCAGCATTTT
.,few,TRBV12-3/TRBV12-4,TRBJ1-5,CASSLRSNSNQPQHF,TGTGCCAGCAGCCTCAGGTCAAATAGCAATCAGCCCCAGCATTTT
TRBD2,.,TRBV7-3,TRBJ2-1,CASAASGSHEQLF,TGTGCTAGCGCGGCTAGCGGGAGTCATGAGCAGCTCTTC
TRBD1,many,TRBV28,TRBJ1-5,CASSGDRGQPQHF,TGTGCCAGCAGTGGGGACAGGGGTCAGCCCCAGCATTTT
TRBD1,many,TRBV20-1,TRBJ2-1,CSARDLGTGIRNEQFF,TGCAGTGCTAGAGACCTCGGGACAGGGATACGTAATGAGCAGTTCTTC
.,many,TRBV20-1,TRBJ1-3,CSASAGNTIYF,TGCAGTGCTAGTGCTGGAAACACCATATATTTT
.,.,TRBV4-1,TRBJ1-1,CASSQDPLNAEAFF,TGCGCCAGCAGCCAAGATCCACTTAACGCTGAAGCTTTCTTT
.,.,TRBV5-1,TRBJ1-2,CASSLSDSRFGYTF,TGCGCCAGCAGCTTGTCGGACAGTCGCTTCGGCTACACCTTC
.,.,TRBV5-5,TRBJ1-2,CASSLGAGAANYGYTF,TGTGCCAGCAGCTTGGGGGCGGGGGCGGCTAACTATGGCTACACCTTC
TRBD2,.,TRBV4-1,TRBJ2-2,CASGLAGVGTGELFF,TGCGCCAGCGGGCTAGCGGGAGTCGGCACCGGGGAGCTGTTTTTT
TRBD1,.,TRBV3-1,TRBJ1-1,CASSQDRRPGQPPMNTEAFF,TGTGCCAGCAGCCAAGACCGAAGACCGGGACAGCCACCTATGAACACTGAAGCTTTCTTT
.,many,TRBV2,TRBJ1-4,CASSERRSNEKLFF,TGTGCCAGCAGCGAAAGGCGCTCGAATGAAAAACTGTTTTTT
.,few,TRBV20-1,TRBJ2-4,CSAQNRVGKNIQYF,TGCAGTGCTCAAAACAGGGTGGGCAAAAACATTCAGTACTTC
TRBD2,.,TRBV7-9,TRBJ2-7,CASSSASGGTYEQYF,TGTGCCAGCAGCTCAGCTAGCGGGGGGACCTACGAGCAGTACTTC
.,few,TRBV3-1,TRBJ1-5,CASSSGTSNQPQHF,TGTGCCAGCAGCTCCGGGACTAGCAATCAGCCCCAGCATTTT